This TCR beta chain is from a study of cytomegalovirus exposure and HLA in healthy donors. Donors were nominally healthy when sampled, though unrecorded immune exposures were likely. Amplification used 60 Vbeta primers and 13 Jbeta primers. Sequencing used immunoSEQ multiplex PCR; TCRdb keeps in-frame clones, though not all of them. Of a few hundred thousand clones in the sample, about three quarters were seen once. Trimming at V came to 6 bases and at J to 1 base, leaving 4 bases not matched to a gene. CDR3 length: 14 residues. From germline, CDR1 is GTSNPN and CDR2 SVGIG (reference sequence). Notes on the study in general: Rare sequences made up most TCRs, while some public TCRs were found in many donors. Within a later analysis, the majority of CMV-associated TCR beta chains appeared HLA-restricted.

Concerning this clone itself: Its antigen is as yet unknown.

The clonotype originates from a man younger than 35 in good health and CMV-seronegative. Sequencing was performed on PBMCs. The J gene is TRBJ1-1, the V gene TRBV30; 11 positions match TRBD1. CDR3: CACRDRGTNTEAFF. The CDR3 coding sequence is TGTGCCTGCCGGGACAGGGGGACGAACACTGAAGCTTTCTTT.